The following is a T cell receptor (beta chain) sequence with its context. Its specificity is unknown. This record comes from a study of shared clonotypes between healthy human individuals. At the level of the study: A couple of women and a few men aged 18 to 49 served as donors. A donor's plate count was three for CD4 naive and three for CD4 memory; CD8 naive had two and CD8 memory one.

The CDR3 is made up of 14 amino acids. Germline CDR1 SGHRS, CDR2 YFSETQ. The V and J ends lost 7 bases and 3 bases, in that order; junction bases with no gene match: 9. The table came from immunoSEQ multiplex PCR; TCRdb's copy has only in-frame clones and leaves some out. The sample contains roughly 1 million clones, approximately 80% of which appear only once. Study donors comprised healthy, HIV-negative adults devoid of recent acute infection or vaccination. Study-level findings and limits: Compared with memory subsets, naive subsets generally had larger estimated richness.

The origin of this receptor is a man aged 18 to 30 in good health. Some clones in this sample may be carry-over from other donors' samples. Sequenced sample: memory CD4+ T cells from PBMCs. The subset denotes: CD45RA-negative fraction. The chain uses TRBV5-1 and TRBJ2-7; 8 nucleotides match TRBD2. The CDR3, as DNA: TGCGCCAGCCGATCGCTAGCGGGTAACTACGAGCAGTACTTC. Translation gives CASRSLAGNYEQYF.